What follows are 13 T cell receptor beta chains derived from one specimen sequenced in a study of blood T cell repertoires in COVID-19. Clones were read by immunoSEQ multiplex PCR, and TCRdb kept only the in-frame ones, dropping some. The data contain 70,000 to 90,000 clones, about 87% of them singletons. Sequenced material: peripheral blood. The receptor set was obtained from a man older than 75 with active or convalescent COVID-19.

This clone occurred a few times. V and J are TRBV18 and TRBJ2-6, with TRBD1 matching 8 bases. V shed 4 bases, J shed 2 bases, and the junction held 4 bases outside the gene matches. CDR1 and CDR2 (germline): KGHSH, LQKENI. This CDR3 region has 16 residues. For the CDR3, the DNA is TGTGCCAGCTCACTCCGGACAGGGACTGGGGCCAACGTCCTGACTTTC. Encoded protein: CASSLRTGTGANVLTF.

The chain joins TRBV11-2 to TRBJ2-2; D not certain. This CDR3 has 17 residues. Germline values: CDR1 SGHAT, CDR2 FQNNGV. Trimming cost V 5 bases and J 5 bases, with 21 bases left between them. CDR3 coding DNA: TGTGCCAGCAGCCCACCCGTATCAGGTTTGGGTACCGGGGAGCTGTTTTTT. Protein sequence: CASSPPVSGLGTGELFF. The whole variable domain, remainder taken from reference TRBV11-2 and TRBJ2-2, is EAGVAQSPRYKIIEKRQSVAFWCNPISGHATLYWYQQILGQGPKLLIQFQNNGVVDDSQLPKDRFSAERLKGVDSTLKIQPAKLEDSAVYLCASSPPVSGLGTGELFFGEGSRLTVL.

The V and J genes are TRBV5-5 and TRBJ1-2; D is undetermined. The germline gives CDR1 SGHKS, CDR2 YYEKEE (reference sequence). CDR3 length: 16 residues. Trimming stripped 2 bases from V and 0 bases from J, with 14 bases between. The chain's CDR3 is CASSFSPQITNYGYTF. The CDR3 DNA sequence: TGTGCCAGCAGCTTTAGCCCCCAGATTACTAACTATGGCTACACCTTC.

The chain uses TRBV13 and TRBJ2-3; 7 nucleotides agree with TRBD2. The CDR3 consists of 16 residues. Germline trimming cut 4 bases from V and 1 base from J; bases unmatched to any gene: 8. Germline V gene data show CDR1 as PRHDT and CDR2 as FYEKMQ (reference sequence). CDR3 in amino acids: CASSSRAGTGTDTQYF. The CDR3 region has the DNA TGTGCCAGCAGCTCTCGAGCGGGGACGGGCACAGATACGCAGTATTTT.

This clone was observed a few times. V is TRBV7-9 and J is TRBJ1-1, with D possibly TRBD1 on 6 matching bases. The CDR3 loop spans 14 amino acids. The V gene lost 2 bases and the J gene lost 1 base, with 8 bases spanning the gap. From germline, CDR1 is SEHNR and CDR2 FQNEAQ (reference sequence). The CDR3 region has the DNA TGTGCCAGCAGCTTACTACAGGGGAACACTGAAGCTTTCTTT. This codes for CASSLLQGNTEAFF.

The J gene is TRBJ2-1, the V gene TRBV7-9; 7 bases align to TRBD1. The CDR3 is made up of 15 amino acids. The V segment lost 5 bases and the J segment 0 bases; nucleotides outside the gene matches: 4. CDR1 is SEHNR, CDR2 FQNEAQ, per germline (reference sequence). Here the CDR3 reads CASSEGASSYNEQFF. DNA for the CDR3: TGTGCCAGCAGCGAGGGGGCAAGCTCCTACAATGAGCAGTTCTTC.

This chain connects TRBV5-6 to TRBJ2-1; 7 bases are shared with TRBD2. V lost 4 bases, J lost 5 bases, and 12 bases stayed unmatched. Germline V gives CDR1 SGHDT, CDR2 YYEEEE. This CDR3 comprises 16 residues. In DNA form, the CDR3 reads TGTGCCAGCAGCCGCCCGGAAGCGGGGTTTAACAATGAGCAGTTCTTC. Protein: CASSRPEAGFNNEQFF.

This chain joins TRBV5-5 and TRBJ1-5, with D possibly TRBD1 on 5 matching bases. The germline V and J ends were trimmed by 0 bases and 1 base, with 11 bases remaining between them. This CDR3 spans 16 amino acids. Germline assignment: CDR1 SGHKS and CDR2 YYEKEE (reference sequence). In DNA form, the CDR3 reads TGTGCCAGCAGCTTGGTGGTGGGGCTCAGCAATCAGCCCCAGCATTTT. This codes for CASSLVVGLSNQPQHF.

The V gene is TRBV18, the J gene TRBJ2-7; 11 bases agree with TRBD1. The CDR3 contains 15 residues. CDR1 KGHSH and CDR2 LQKENI come from the germline V gene. Trimming cost V 3 bases and J 3 bases; bases outside gene matches: 4. CDR3 in DNA: TGTGCCAGCTCACCCGGACAGGGGGCAAGCTACGAGCAGTACGTC. Its translation: CASSPGQGASYEQYV.

This clone has only a few counts. The chain couples TRBV14 to TRBJ1-2, with a tentative D call TRBD1 (5 bases). The V end lost 1 base, the J end lost 4 bases, and 13 bases lay between the germline ends. CDR3 size: 15 residues. Per the germline V gene, CDR1 is SGHDN and CDR2 is FVKESK. CDR3 sequence: CASSQGRQGGYGYTF. The CDR3 DNA is TGTGCCAGCAGCCAAGGAAGGCAGGGAGGCTATGGCTACACCTTC.

V usage is TRBV1 and J usage is TRBJ1-6; the DNA was not used to check the table's D call, TRBD1. TRBV1 is termed a pseudogene. This CDR3 contains 15 residues. CDR3 residues: CTSPYRTGRNSPLHF. CDR3 bases: TGCACCAGCCCTTATAGGACAGGCCGCAATTCACCCCTCCACTTT.

This chain uses TRBV23-1 with TRBJ1-3, with D possibly TRBD1 on 5 matching bases. TRBV23-1 is recorded as an ORF, its role being uncertain. This CDR3 contains 16 residues. V was shortened by 1 base and J by 0 bases, with 10 bases between the two germline ends. The CDR3 spells CASSQYDSDSGNTIYF. In DNA form, the CDR3 reads TGCGCCAGCAGTCAATACGACAGTGACTCTGGAAACACCATATATTTT.

The V gene is TRBV5-1, the J gene TRBJ1-2; TRBD1 aligns across 8 bases. Per germline, CDR1 SGHRS and CDR2 YFSETQ. V shed 0 bases, J shed 2 bases, and the junction held 0 bases outside the gene matches. The CDR3 extends over 14 amino acids. This CDR3 reads CASSLDRGNYGYTF. The CDR3 region has the DNA TGCGCCAGCAGCTTGGACAGGGGGAACTATGGCTACACCTTC.